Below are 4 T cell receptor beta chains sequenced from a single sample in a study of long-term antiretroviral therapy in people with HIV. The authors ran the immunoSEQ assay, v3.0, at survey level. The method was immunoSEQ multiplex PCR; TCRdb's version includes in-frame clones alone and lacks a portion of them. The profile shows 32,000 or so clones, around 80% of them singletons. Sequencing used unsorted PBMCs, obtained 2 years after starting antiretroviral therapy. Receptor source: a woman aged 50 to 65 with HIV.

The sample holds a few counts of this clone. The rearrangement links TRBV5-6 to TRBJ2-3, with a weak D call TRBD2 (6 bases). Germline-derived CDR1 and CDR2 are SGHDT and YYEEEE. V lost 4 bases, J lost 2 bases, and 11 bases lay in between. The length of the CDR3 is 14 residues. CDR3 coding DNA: TGTGCCAGCAGCCCTGGAGGGTACACAGATACGCAGTATTTT. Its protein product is CASSPGGYTDTQYF.

Written as DNA, the CDR3 is TGTGCCAGCAGCCGACAGGGGAAGGATACGCAGTATTTT. As protein: CASSRQGKDTQYF. V and J are TRBV7-3 and TRBJ2-3; 8 bases line up with TRBD1. CDR1 is SGHTA and CDR2 is FQGTGA in the germline V gene. V lost 5 bases and J lost 6; bases outside the gene matches: 4. This CDR3 has 13 amino acids. The variable domain in full, completed from reference TRBV7-3 and TRBJ2-3, reads GAGVSQTPSNKVTEKGKYVELRCDPISGHTALYWYRQSLGQGPEFLIYFQGTGAADDSGLPNDRFFAVRPEGSVSTLKIQRTERGDSAVYLCASSRQGKDTQYFGPGTRLTVL.

In DNA, the CDR3 is TGTGCCAGCAGTCGGACAGGGGGGACGGCTTTCTTT. The encoded protein is CASSRTGGTAFF. The rearrangement links TRBV6-5 to TRBJ1-1; 10 bases align to TRBD1. Trimming cost V 5 bases and J 11 bases; bases outside gene matches: 5. Per germline, CDR1 MNHEY and CDR2 SVGAGI. This CDR3 spans 12 amino acids.

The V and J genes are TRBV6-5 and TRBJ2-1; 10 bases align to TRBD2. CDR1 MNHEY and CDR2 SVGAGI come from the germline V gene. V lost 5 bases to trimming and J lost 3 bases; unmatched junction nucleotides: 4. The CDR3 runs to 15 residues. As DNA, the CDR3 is TGTGCCAGCAGTCCCATAGCGGGGGGCTACAATGAGCAGTTCTTC. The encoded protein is CASSPIAGGYNEQFF.